The text below deals with one T cell receptor (beta chain). Those enrolled, adults aged roughly 18 to 95 years, came from about two dozen US areas. Participants' own reports of clinical history determined their cohort assignment. This record belongs to a study of blood T cell repertoires in COVID-19. For the study at large: Samples taken during acute and convalescent COVID-19 were collected in the United States, Italy and Spain.

Assay: immunoSEQ multiplex PCR; the TCRdb copy retains only in-frame clones and omits some. The data contain 200,000 or so clones, about 87% of them singletons. The CDR3 consists of 17 residues. Germline loops: CDR1 MGHRA, CDR2 YSYEKL. Trimming removed 4 bases from V and 6 bases from J; junction bases left unmatched: 12. Sequencing was done on a sample of PBMCs or T cells enriched from blood (not recorded which). The sequence derives from a woman aged 30 to 39 who had been exposed to COVID-19. The chain links TRBV4-1 to TRBJ2-3; 11 nucleotides line up with TRBD2. CDR3 residues: CASSLGGISGRGDTQYF. The DNA for the CDR3 is TGCGCCAGCAGCCTCGGGGGTATTAGCGGGAGGGGCGATACGCAGTATTTT.